The clone carrying this T cell receptor beta chain was seen a single time. In the original analysis: Reference gene primer amplification yielded estimated nucleated cell counts. The assay was immunoSEQ multiplex PCR, and TCRdb's table has in-frame clones only and misses some. That table supplies the V and J calls and clone size; D and trimming were determined from the DNA. Among 100,000 to 150,000 clones listed, approximately 89% were seen once. This CDR3 spans 14 amino acids. CDR1 is MDHEN and CDR2 is SYDVKM in the germline V gene. With 6 bases removed from V and 5 bases from J, the gap between germline ends came to 14 bases. The entry originates in a study of blood T cell repertoires in COVID-19. Study-level background: The study drew acute and convalescent COVID-19 samples from the United States, Italy and Spain. T cells, B-cell-depleted T cells, or PBMCs supplied cDNA or gDNA.

Sequenced: peripheral blood. This clonotype was obtained from a man over 45 with acute or convalescent COVID-19. The chain is built from TRBV28 and TRBJ1-5, with D possibly being TRBD1 (6 bases). The CDR3 loop reads CASRDQQGDQPQHF. The CDR3 region has the DNA TGTGCCAGCAGAGATCAACAGGGAGATCAGCCCCAGCATTTT.